These 21 T cell receptor beta chains were sequenced from one sample in a study of blood T cell repertoires in COVID-19. Produced via immunoSEQ multiplex PCR; TCRdb's table is partial and in-frame only. The sample holds around 75,000 clones, 70% to 80% seen once. Sequencing was done on a sample of peripheral blood. These receptors were collected from a woman aged 80 or older with active or convalescent COVID-19.

J is TRBJ1-2 and V is TRBV7-2; TRBD1 aligns across 8 bases. Unmatched junction bases numbered 5, after V lost 5 bases and J lost 0 bases. This CDR3 comprises 15 residues. Per the germline V gene, CDR1 is SGHTA and CDR2 is FQGNSA. Here the CDR3 reads CASSRTGNSNYGYTF. CDR3 nucleotide sequence: TGTGCCAGCAGCCGGACAGGGAATTCTAACTATGGCTACACCTTC.

The chain couples TRBV9 to TRBJ2-3; D gene unclear. CDR3 size: 14 residues. Germline CDR1 reads SGDLS; CDR2 reads YYNGEE. Trimming removed 4 bases at V and 7 bases at J, with 16 bases between. The CDR3 sequence is CASSKTRWANTQYF. The DNA of the CDR3 is TGTGCCAGCAGCAAAACTCGGTGGGCGAATACGCAGTATTTT. The complete variable domain, with remaining parts taken from reference TRBV9 and TRBJ2-3, reads DSGVTQTPKHLITATGQRVTLRCSPRSGDLSVYWYQQSLDQGLQFLIQYYNGEERAKGNILERFSAQQFPDLHSELNLSSLELGDSALYFCASSKTRWANTQYFGPGTRLTVL.

The chain employs TRBV30 and TRBJ2-7; D perhaps matches TRBD2 (6 bases). The CDR3 is made up of 16 amino acids. Trimming took off 1 base at V and 3 bases at J, with 19 bases between the two ends. The germline V gene has CDR1 GTSNPN and CDR2 SVGIG (reference sequence). The CDR3: CAWSAPRTLASYEQYF. CDR3 sequence (DNA): TGTGCCTGGAGTGCCCCCAGAACCCTAGCGAGCTACGAGCAGTACTTC.

This clone was counted only a few times. This chain connects TRBV28 to TRBJ1-5; no firm D call. CDR3 length: 14 residues. Germline V gene lookup returns CDR1 MDHEN and CDR2 SYDVKM. Trimming shortened V by 1 base and J by 4 bases, and 8 bases separated the two germline ends. CDR3 sequence reads: CASSLSVPNQPQHF. DNA of the CDR3: TGTGCCAGCAGTTTATCTGTTCCTAATCAGCCCCAGCATTTT.

The chain couples TRBV7-9 to TRBJ2-1; maybe TRBD2 (7 bases). The CDR3 is 12 amino acids. Trimming shortened V by 10 bases and J by 7 bases, and 14 bases separated the two germline ends. The germline gives CDR1 SEHNR, CDR2 FQNEAQ (reference sequence). The CDR3 region is CATWGGRNEQFF. The CDR3 DNA reads TGTGCCACTTGGGGGGGCCGGAATGAGCAGTTCTTC.

V is TRBV29-1 and J is TRBJ1-1; 7 bases fit TRBD1. The CDR3 is made up of 15 amino acids. The germline CDR1 and CDR2 sequences are SQVTM and ANQGSEA. V lost 0 bases, J lost 5 bases, and 9 bases stayed unmatched. CDR3 protein: CSVEDPQGVRTEAFF. In DNA form, the CDR3 reads TGCAGCGTTGAAGACCCGCAGGGGGTCCGTACTGAAGCTTTCTTT. Based on the CDR3 plus reference TRBV29-1 and TRBJ1-1, the full variable domain is SAVISQKPSRDICQRGTSLTIQCQVDSQVTMMFWYRQQPGQSLTLIATANQGSEATYESGFVIDKFPISRPNLTFSTLTVSNMSPEDSSIYLCSVEDPQGVRTEAFFGQGTRLTVV.

The chain employs TRBV29-1 and TRBJ2-5; TRBD1 matches 7 bases. Germline assignment: CDR1 SQVTM and CDR2 ANQGSEA. The CDR3 has 17 amino acids. Trimming took 0 bases from V and 1 from J; bases not matched to a gene: 11. This CDR3 reads CSVEDIFFRDSQETQYF. DNA for the CDR3: TGCAGCGTTGAAGACATCTTTTTCCGGGACAGCCAAGAGACCCAGTACTTC.

This chain joins TRBV13 and TRBJ2-1, with D tentatively TRBD1 (5 bases). V shed 0 bases and J shed 9 bases, with 15 bases lying between them. The CDR3 runs to 15 residues. CDR1 PRHDT and CDR2 FYEKMQ come from the germline V gene (reference sequence). CDR3 sequence (DNA): TGTGCCAGCAGCTTAGGGATACGGACAAGAGGTGAGCAGTTCTTC. Translated, it gives CASSLGIRTRGEQFF.

The V call is TRBV4-2, the J call TRBJ1-2, with a possible D match to TRBD1 (6 bases). Trimming stripped 3 bases from V and 4 bases from J, with 12 bases between. CDR3 length: 14 amino acids. From germline, CDR1 is LGHNA and CDR2 YNFKEQ. CDR3 nucleotides: TGTGCCAGCAGCCAGGGGGCTCTTAGCTATGGCTACACCTTC. It yields the protein CASSQGALSYGYTF.

The V call is TRBV14, the J call TRBJ1-1; TRBD1 is a possible D gene (5 bases). Trimming shortened V by 1 base and J by 7 bases, and 25 bases separated the two germline ends. CDR3 size: 18 residues. Looked up from germline, CDR1 is SGHDN and CDR2 is FVKESK. In DNA form, the CDR3 reads TGTGCCAGCAGCCAAGGCGAATCAGAATGGCAGGGCGAACTTGAAGCTTTCTTT. It codes for CASSQGESEWQGELEAFF.

The chain combines TRBV6-5 with TRBJ2-7; no reliable D call. Trimming took off 11 bases at V and 3 bases at J, with 14 bases between the two ends. Germline V gene data show CDR1 as MNHEY and CDR2 as SVGAGI. The length of the CDR3 is 12 residues. The chain's CDR3 is CASHRVYYEQYF. The CDR3 DNA reads as TGTGCCTCTCACCGGGTTTACTACGAGCAGTACTTC.

The chain has TRBV19 and TRBJ2-3; 8 bases match TRBD2. The CDR3 is 16 residues long. V lost 3 bases, J lost 4 bases, and 9 bases stayed unmatched. Germline V lookup: CDR1 LNHDA, CDR2 SQIVND (reference sequence). DNA for the CDR3: TGTGCCAGTAGTATGCCAACCGGGGGGGGTTCAGATACGCAGTATTTT. It translates to CASSMPTGGGSDTQYF. The full variable domain, completed using reference TRBV19 and TRBJ2-3, is DGGITQSPKYLFRKEGQNVTLSCEQNLNHDAMYWYRQDPGQGLRLIYYSQIVNDFQKGDIAEGYSVSREKKESFPLTVTSAQKNPTAFYLCASSMPTGGGSDTQYFGPGTRLTVL.

The chain carries TRBV7-2 and TRBJ1-5, with D unclear. This CDR3 has 13 residues. Germline V lookup: CDR1 SGHTA, CDR2 FQGNSA. V lost 0 bases and J lost 4, with 4 bases in between. CDR3 DNA: TGTGCCAGCAGCTTAGCAACAAATCAGCCCCAGCATTTT. Amino acids: CASSLATNQPQHF. The whole variable domain, remainder taken from reference TRBV7-2 and TRBJ1-5, is GAGVSQSPSNKVTEKGKDVELRCDPISGHTALYWYRQSLGQGLEFLIYFQGNSAPDKSGLPSDRFSAERTGGSVSTLTIQRTQQEDSAVYLCASSLATNQPQHFGDGTRLSIL.

The chain recombines TRBV29-1 with TRBJ1-2; tentatively, D is TRBD1 (6 bases). The germline gives CDR1 SQVTM, CDR2 ANQGSEA. The V end lost 3 bases, the J end lost 7 bases, and 9 bases lay between the germline ends. The CDR3 has 11 residues. This CDR3 is CSVDVRGGYTF. The CDR3 DNA sequence: TGCAGCGTTGACGTCAGGGGTGGCTACACCTTC. The full variable domain, its missing parts supplied by reference TRBV29-1 and TRBJ1-2, is SAVISQKPSRDICQRGTSLTIQCQVDSQVTMMFWYRQQPGQSLTLIATANQGSEATYESGFVIDKFPISRPNLTFSTLTVSNMSPEDSSIYLCSVDVRGGYTFGSGTRLTVV.

This chain connects TRBV15 to TRBJ2-3; 8 positions match TRBD1. The V gene end was trimmed by 5 bases and the J gene end by 0 bases; junction bases not matched to a gene: 7. Per the germline V gene, CDR1 is LNHNV and CDR2 is YYDKDF (reference sequence). The CDR3 contains 16 residues. The CDR3 DNA reads TGTGCCACCAGCGTCGGGACAGGACCTAGCACAGATACGCAGTATTTT. It specifies CATSVGTGPSTDTQYF.

The chain is built from TRBV5-4 and TRBJ2-2, with D perhaps matching TRBD1 (6 bases). Trimming removed 0 bases from V and 3 bases from J, with 15 bases in between. CDR3 length: 17 amino acids. Germline V gene data show CDR1 as SGHNT and CDR2 as YYREEE (reference sequence). CDR3 sequence reads: CASSLARPGQHTGELFF. The CDR3 nucleotides read TGTGCCAGCAGCTTGGCAAGGCCGGGACAACACACCGGGGAGCTGTTTTTT.

This clone was counted only a few times. V gene TRBV7-9 combines with J gene TRBJ2-6, with 9 bases matching TRBD1. The CDR3 is 17 residues long. V shed 6 bases, J shed 0 bases, and the junction held 6 bases outside the gene matches. CDR1 is SEHNR, CDR2 FQNEAQ, per germline (reference sequence). CDR3 amino acids: CASSPGTGSSGANVLTF. The CDR3 DNA is TGTGCCAGCAGTCCCGGGACAGGGTCCTCTGGGGCCAACGTCCTGACTTTC.

The chain has TRBV28 and TRBJ1-6; 7 bases line up with TRBD1. This CDR3 contains 16 residues. The germline V gene encodes CDR1 MDHEN and CDR2 SYDVKM. Trimming removed 6 bases from V and 4 bases from J; junction bases left unmatched: 9. The CDR3 nucleotides read TGTGCCAGCAGGAACTACGGGACAGCGTATAATTCACCCCTCCACTTT. It specifies CASRNYGTAYNSPLHF. The full variable domain, completed using reference TRBV28 and TRBJ1-6, is DVKVTQSSRYLVKRTGEKVFLECVQDMDHENMFWYRQDPGLGLRLIYFSYDVKMKEKGDIPEGYSVSREKKERFSLILESASTNQTSMYLCASRNYGTAYNSPLHFGNGTRLTVT.

This clone showed up just a few times. The chain uses TRBV7-9 and TRBJ1-3; 7 positions agree with TRBD1. V trimming: 5 bases; J trimming: 1 base; junction bases outside the gene matches: 14. Germline values: CDR1 SEHNR, CDR2 FQNEAQ (reference sequence). The CDR3 spans 18 residues. This chain's CDR3 is CASSADRVLILSGNTIYF. The CDR3 DNA is TGTGCCAGCAGCGCAGACAGGGTCCTGATTTTGTCTGGAAACACCATATATTTT.

The rearrangement links TRBV25-1 to TRBJ2-2; D may be TRBD1 (6 bases). Germline CDR1 and CDR2: MGHDK and SYGVNS. The CDR3 is 16 residues long. V lost 0 bases to trimming and J lost 0 bases, with 8 bases between them. In DNA form, the CDR3 reads TGTGCCAGCAGTGAATACAGGACAGCGAACACCGGGGAGCTGTTTTTT. It encodes CASSEYRTANTGELFF. Variable domain in full (rest from reference TRBV25-1 and TRBJ2-2): EADIYQTPRYLVIGTGKKITLECSQTMGHDKMYWYQQDPGMELHLIHYSYGVNSTEKGDLSSESTVSRIRTEHFPLTLESARPSHTSQYLCASSEYRTANTGELFFGEGSRLTVL.

The V and J genes are TRBV5-4 and TRBJ1-1; TRBD1 might be the D (5 bases). The V gene's germline CDR1 is SGHNT and CDR2 YYREEE (reference sequence). The V end lost 0 bases, the J end lost 6 bases, and 9 bases lay between the germline ends. CDR3 length: 13 residues. CDR3 in DNA: TGTGCCAGCAGCTTGGCGGGGGGGGCTGAAGCTTTCTTT. Encoded protein: CASSLAGGAEAFF.